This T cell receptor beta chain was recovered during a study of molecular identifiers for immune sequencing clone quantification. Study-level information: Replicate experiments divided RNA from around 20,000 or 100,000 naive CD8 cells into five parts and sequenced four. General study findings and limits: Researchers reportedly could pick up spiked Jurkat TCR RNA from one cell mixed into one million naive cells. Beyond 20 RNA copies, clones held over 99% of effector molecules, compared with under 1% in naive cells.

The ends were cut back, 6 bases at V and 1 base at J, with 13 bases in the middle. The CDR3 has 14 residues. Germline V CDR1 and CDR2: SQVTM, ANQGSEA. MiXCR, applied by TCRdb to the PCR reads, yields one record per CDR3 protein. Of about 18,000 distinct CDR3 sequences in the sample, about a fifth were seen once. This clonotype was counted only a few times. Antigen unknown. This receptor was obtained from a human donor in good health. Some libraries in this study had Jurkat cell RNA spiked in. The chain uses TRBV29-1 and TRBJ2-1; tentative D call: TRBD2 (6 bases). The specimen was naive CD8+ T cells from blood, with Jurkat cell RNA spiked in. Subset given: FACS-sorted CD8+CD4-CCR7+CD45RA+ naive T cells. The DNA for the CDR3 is TGCAGCGTATGGACAAGCGGGTCCTACAATGAGCAGTTCTTC. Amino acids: CSVWTSGSYNEQFF.